This T cell receptor (beta chain) was observed in a study of CD8 T cells in ankylosing spondylitis. General study points: It was reported that disease-linked clones were significantly enriched in matched ankylosing spondylitis synovial fluid. Roughly eight highly homologous variants made up a TCR beta motif that seemed to typify ankylosing spondylitis blood.

This clonotype appeared many times. Its antigen remains unknown. This CDR3 spans 14 amino acids. The V end lost 5 bases, the J end lost 3 bases, and 15 bases lay between the germline ends. Per germline, CDR1 SGHRS and CDR2 YFSETQ. It was by quantitative 5'-RACE with molecular barcodes that TCR beta libraries were made. MiXCR was run by TCRdb on the 5' RACE reads, yielding one entry per CDR3 protein. The table has approximately 300,000 distinct CDR3 sequences, less than 25% seen once. The chain couples TRBV5-1 to TRBJ2-7; D possibly corresponds to TRBD1 (6 bases). The material sequenced was blood, either unsorted or a sorted T cell fraction (not recorded which). This TCR was sampled from a female donor with ankylosing spondylitis or in good health (not recorded which). CDR3 bases: TGCGCCAGCAGACCCGGGACAAATAACTACGAGCAGTACTTC. This encodes CASRPGTNNYEQYF. Full variable domain (missing parts from reference TRBV5-1 and TRBJ2-7): KAGVTQTPRYLIKTRGQQVTLSCSPISGHRSVSWYQQTPGQGLQFLFEYFSETQRNKGNFPGRFSGRQFSNSRSEMNVSTLELGDSALYLCASRPGTNNYEQYFGPGTRLTVT.